The subject of this entry is one TCR beta chain. The specificity of this receptor is unknown. One base away there is no much larger clone; base qualities are not given. The library relied on the immunoSEQ multiplex PCR assay. Deep sequencing of rearranged TCR beta loci, alongside multiparametric flow cytometry, was used to profile T cell repertoires. The immuneACCESS repertoire file appears here via TCRdb, limited to in-frame rearrangements. These files lack a portion of the clones; in checked studies, under half of the deficit traces to unresolved V genes, and the cause of the others is not known. The sample table shows fewer than 70,000 clones, and about 87% are seen once. The ten top clones hold 11% of the sample. CDR1 and CDR2 are read off the germline V gene (reference sequence) as SEHNR and FQNEAQ. The CDR3 runs 12 amino acids, cysteine and phenylalanine included. The CDR3 DNA has 36 bases and is translated from base 1. V loses 5 bases, J loses 9 bases, and the germline ends lie 13 bases apart.

This entry belongs to a study of lymphopenia after photon versus proton radiotherapy (dated by TCRdb to between 2018 and 2021). With regard to the full study: The study compared the immunological effects of photon versus proton radiation therapy in patients with gastrointestinal tumors who developed high-grade lymphopenia. A cohort of around 21 patients with gastrointestinal tumors who received either photon or proton therapy and subsequently developed lymphopenia was included. The goal of the study was to describe how the two radiation modalities differ in their effects on the immune system. Results and caveats for the whole study, not just this receptor: Proton-treated patients stayed relatively stable during treatment, while photon-treated patients lost naive T cells and TCR diversity and gained effector/memory populations. The survival association was assessed only in patients who died, and better survival with proton therapy was presented by the authors as a possibility rather than a demonstrated result. After the lymphocyte count nadir, photon-treated repertoires showed oligoclonal expansion, especially of CD8+ Temra cells, which drove the drop in diversity. Across the cohort, a larger post-nadir drop in TCR diversity was inversely correlated with overall survival time among patients who died.

The source was peripheral blood, collected from a patient treated with proton-based radiotherapy. In this chain, TRBV7-9 is recombined with TRBJ1-1, with the D gene too uncertain to name. The source of this sequence is an elderly man with esophageal cancer. CDR3 reads: CASSPWRSKAFF. In nucleotide form, the sequence is TGTGCCAGCAGCCCTTGGAGGTCTAAAGCTTTCTTT.